This TCR beta chain was identified during a study of breast tumors, draining lymph nodes, adjacent tissues (dated by TCRdb to 2016 to 2018). Study-level background: TCR beta repertoires were compared across tumor, adjacent nontumor tissue and axillary lymph nodes obtained from breast cancer patients. The study was designed to assess the relationships and possible T-cell exchange between tumor, surrounding tissue and draining lymph node repertoires in human breast cancer.

In this sample, this clonotype turned up many times. Its antigen remains unidentified. Base qualities were left out, and no much larger clone turns up one base away. Sequencing was performed on an Illumina HiSeq 2000. TCR beta chain libraries were generated through multiplex PCR amplification. High-throughput sequencing was used to analyze the amplified TCR beta chain products. TCRdb applied fastp at Q25 and MiXCR to the public reads, then kept only in-frame beta chains. Rows matching on CDR3 protein sequence are summarized as one entry with the most common DNA and genes. This sample gives around 250,000 distinct CDR3 sequences in total; 34% of them show up just once. Over 3.5% of the sample goes to the ten largest clones. The lymph node samples were taken from the axillary draining lymph nodes of breast cancer patients. Overall results and qualifications from the work: The data were judged consistent with most tumor T cells deriving from the lymph node and then expanding within tumor tissue. Tumor and nontumor tissue repertoires were significantly more similar in luminal-like than in basal-like breast cancer. Tumors showed preferential V and J gene usage, and their T-cell repertoire diversity fell below that of lymph nodes yet above that of nontumor tissue. Rather than being directly demonstrated, the conclusion that tumor T cells originate in lymph nodes was presented as consistent with a hypothesis.

This TCR came from a female donor with breast cancer. Some clones in this sample may be carry-over from other donors' samples. Material: axillary lymph node tissue.

The nucleotide sequence is TGCGCCAGCAGCAGGGATTACTCTGGAAACACCATATATTTT. This encodes CASSRDYSGNTIYF. The chain is assembled from TRBV4-1 and TRBJ1-3, with the D gene not clear enough to name. CDR1 and CDR2 (MGHRA, YSYEKL) derive from the germline V gene. Measured from the cysteine to the phenylalanine, the CDR3 is 14 residues long. CDR3 DNA is the only sequence kept; it has 42 bases, read in frame from the first base. V is shortened by 5 bases, J by 0 bases, and the region joining them spans 8 bases.